The 25 T cell receptor beta chains presented below share a single source sample, sequenced in a study of regulatory T cells in long-lasting Graves disease. The sample's time point: persistent/refractory GD, antithyroid drugs over 5 years with positive TRAb. The TCR library was made from RNA extracted from PBMCs. Sequencing libraries for TCR beta were prepared with iRepertoire HTBI primers and Arm-PCR of CDR3 regions. TCRdb reprocessed the multiplex PCR reads with MiXCR, giving one entry per CDR3 protein. The sample lists about half a million distinct CDR3 sequences, about 22% occurring once. The input for sequencing was peripheral blood mononuclear cells (PBMCs), taken when the disease was refractory, from a patient treated with antithyroid drugs. The receptors were gathered from a female donor with Graves disease.

This clonotype came up a few times. CDR3 nucleotide sequence: TGCGCCAGCAGCTTGGCCCGGGATGGCTACACCTTC. It encodes CASSLARDGYTF. The chain has TRBV5-1 and TRBJ1-2; D is uncertain. From germline, CDR1 is SGHRS and CDR2 YFSETQ. There are 12 residues in the CDR3. V shed 0 bases and J shed 6 bases, with 6 bases lying between them.

The CDR3 DNA reads as TGCGCCAGCAGCTTGGCCCCGGGGGCGAGTACTGAAGCTTTCTTT. Translation gives CASSLAPGASTEAFF. V and J are TRBV5-1 and TRBJ1-1; a weak D match, TRBD1 (6 bases). The germline V gene has CDR1 SGHRS and CDR2 YFSETQ. CDR3 length: 15 amino acids. Trimming pared 0 bases from V and 5 bases from J, leaving 14 bases between.

The table lists this clonotype with a few counts. A much larger clone sits a single nucleotide away, making a read error possible. V gene TRBV28 combines with J gene TRBJ1-2; 10 nucleotides align to TRBD1. J was trimmed by 6 bases and V by 6 bases; bases with no gene match: 4. The CDR3 loop spans 13 amino acids. Germline V gene lookup returns CDR1 MDHEN and CDR2 SYDVKM. CDR3 residues: CASSTGTGDGYTF. The CDR3 nucleotides read TGTGCCAGCAGCACCGGGACAGGGGATGGCTACACCTTC.

The chain links TRBV7-9 to TRBJ2-7; 7 nucleotides line up with TRBD1. Germline V gene sequence: CDR1 SEHNR, CDR2 FQNEAQ (reference sequence). The CDR3 length is 15 residues. The ends lost 3 bases at V and 2 bases at J; junction bases unmatched: 7. In DNA, the CDR3 is TGTGCCAGCAGCTTGATCGACAGGGACGCCTACGAGCAGTACTTC. Amino acids: CASSLIDRDAYEQYF.

V and J are TRBV7-9 and TRBJ1-2; D remains unclear. Germline values: CDR1 SEHNR, CDR2 FQNEAQ (reference sequence). V was pared by 5 bases and J by 3 bases, with 7 bases between. This CDR3 has 12 residues. The CDR3 region has the DNA TGTGCCAGCAGCCCCCTCTACTATGGCTACACCTTC. Its protein product is CASSPLYYGYTF. The variable domain in full, with the rest retrieved from reference TRBV7-9 and TRBJ1-2, is DTGVSQNPRHKITKRGQNVTFRCDPISEHNRLYWYRQTLGQGPEFLTYFQNEAQLEKSRLLSDRFSAERPKGSFSTLEIQRTEQGDSAMYLCASSPLYYGYTFGSGTRLTVV.

This clonotype was seen only a few times. The CDR3 DNA is TGTGCCAGCAGCACCGGGATTTCGGAAAAACTGTTTTTT. Translating it yields CASSTGISEKLFF. This chain joins TRBV6-1 and TRBJ1-4; D is unclear. Trimming removed 6 bases at V and 8 bases at J, with 13 bases between. The germline V gene encodes CDR1 MNHNS and CDR2 SASEGT. The CDR3 consists of 13 residues.

This clonotype has only a few counts. V and J are TRBV6-4 and TRBJ2-7; D is unclear. In germline, CDR1 is MRHNA, CDR2 SNTAGT. The CDR3 runs to 15 residues. Trimming stripped 9 bases from V and 0 bases from J, with 18 bases between. CDR3 region: CAREMPELFSYEQYF. CDR3 nucleotides: TGTGCCAGAGAAATGCCGGAACTATTCTCCTACGAGCAGTACTTC.

The chain combines TRBV12-3 or TRBV12-4 with TRBJ1-2; D may be TRBD1 (6 bases). The CDR3 totals 12 residues. Trimming took off 5 bases at V and 7 bases at J, with 11 bases between the two ends. The CDR3 bases are TGTGCCAGCAGTCCGGACAGTCTTGGCTACACCTTC. Its protein product is CASSPDSLGYTF.

The chain links TRBV27 to TRBJ2-1; D is perhaps TRBD1 (5 bases). The CDR3 is 14 amino acids. Germline CDR1 reads MNHEY; CDR2 reads SMNVEV (reference sequence). Trimming removed 2 bases at V and 6 bases at J, with 11 bases between. The CDR3 sequence: CASSLPRVANEQFF. The CDR3 DNA follows: TGTGCCAGCAGTTTACCCAGGGTAGCCAATGAGCAGTTCTTC.

The sample holds many counts of this clonotype. The genes are TRBV11-2 and TRBJ2-2; TRBD2 agrees at 16 bases. This CDR3 has 17 residues. From germline, CDR1 is SGHAT and CDR2 FQNNGV. J gave up 5 bases and V 10 bases, and 10 bases lay outside the gene matches. DNA for the CDR3: TGTGCCACGAAGGGACTAGCGGGGGGGCGAGGAACCGGGGAGCTGTTTTTT. Amino acids: CATKGLAGGRGTGELFF.

This chain connects TRBV5-1 to TRBJ2-2; the D gene could be TRBD1 or TRBD2 (5 bases each). This CDR3 spans 16 amino acids. V lost 4 bases and J 0 bases, leaving 13 bases between the germline ends. From germline, CDR1 is SGHRS and CDR2 YFSETQ. The CDR3: CASSPDEGTNTGELFF. CDR3 in DNA: TGCGCCAGCAGCCCTGACGAGGGGACGAACACCGGGGAGCTGTTTTTT.

In this sample, this clonotype turned up a few times. This chain joins TRBV7-2 and TRBJ2-7, with TRBD1 identical over 8 bases. Germline V CDR1 and CDR2: SGHTA, FQGNSA. This CDR3 comprises 15 residues. V lost 1 base, J lost 2 bases, and 4 bases stayed unmatched. CDR3 DNA: TGTGCCAGCAGCTTAGAGACAGGGGCCACCTACGAGCAGTACTTC. Residues: CASSLETGATYEQYF.

The chain uses TRBV7-2 and TRBJ2-7; no clear D. There are 13 residues in the CDR3. Trimming took 5 bases from V and 9 from J, leaving 17 bases between them. Germline loops: CDR1 SGHTA, CDR2 FQGNSA. CDR3 coding DNA: TGTGCCAGCAGCCCTCCTCCTGGAACCGGGCAGTACTTC. Amino acids: CASSPPPGTGQYF.

Ten or more counts support this clonotype. The gene calls are TRBV20-1 and TRBJ2-7; D is undetermined. Trimming stripped 0 bases from V and 5 bases from J, with 14 bases between. The CDR3 sequence is 14 residues long. The germline V gene encodes CDR1 DFQATT and CDR2 SNEGSKA (reference sequence). The CDR3 here is CSARDRSLVHEQYF. CDR3 DNA: TGCAGTGCTAGAGACCGCTCACTGGTCCACGAGCAGTACTTC.

A note on this clonotype: The conserved closing phenylalanine or tryptophan is absent in this CDR3, likely reflecting a read error. V usage is TRBV11-2 and J usage is TRBJ1-2; TRBD1 aligns across 8 bases. This CDR3 has 13 amino acids. V shed 3 bases and J 4 bases; nucleotides not matched to a gene: 1. Germline-derived CDR1 and CDR2 are SGHAT and FQNNGV. In DNA form, the CDR3 reads TGTGCCAGCAGCTTTGACAGGGGCTATGGCTACACCCTC. Protein sequence: CASSFDRGYGYTL.

This clonotype was seen many times. V and J are TRBV12-3 or TRBV12-4 and TRBJ2-7; the match to TRBD1 covers 7 bases. The V gene end was trimmed by 7 bases and the J gene end by 0 bases; junction bases not matched to a gene: 6. CDR3 size: 14 residues. This CDR3 is CASTRTGDSYEQYF. The DNA of the CDR3 is TGTGCCAGCACCAGAACAGGGGACTCCTACGAGCAGTACTTC.

This clonotype was seen a handful of times. V and J are TRBV7-9 and TRBJ1-6, with D possibly TRBD1 on 5 matching bases. This CDR3 has 15 residues. CDR1 is SEHNR, CDR2 FQNEAQ, per germline (reference sequence). The V gene lost 5 bases and the J gene lost 5 bases, with 13 bases spanning the gap. The DNA for the CDR3 is TGTGCCAGCAGCCAATCGGGACGGGATAATTCACCCCTCCACTTT. Translation gives CASSQSGRDNSPLHF.

This clonotype was counted between two and nine times. CDR3 coding DNA: TGTGCCAGCAGTCCGCAGACAGAGACCTTCACAGATACGCAGTATTTT. Amino acids: CASSPQTETFTDTQYF. The chain is built from TRBV28 and TRBJ2-3; perhaps TRBD1 as D (5 bases). The ends were cut back, 5 bases at V and 2 bases at J, with 17 bases in the middle. CDR3 length: 16 amino acids. Germline V lookup: CDR1 MDHEN, CDR2 SYDVKM.

This clonotype appeared a few times. V usage is TRBV9 and J usage is TRBJ1-5, with D perhaps matching TRBD1 (5 bases). The V gene lost 4 bases and the J gene lost 0 bases, with 11 bases spanning the gap. CDR1 and CDR2 from the germline V gene are SGDLS and YYNGEE. This CDR3 has 15 amino acids. CDR3 residues: CASSNRGDSNQPQHF. The CDR3 DNA reads TGTGCCAGCAGCAACCGGGGGGATAGCAATCAGCCCCAGCATTTT.

This clonotype was detected a few times. This rearrangement joins TRBV20-1 to TRBJ2-7; no clear D. The V gene lost 2 bases and the J gene lost 3 bases, with 11 bases spanning the gap. Germline V gives CDR1 DFQATT, CDR2 SNEGSKA (reference sequence). This CDR3 comprises 13 residues. CDR3 DNA sequence: TGCAGTGCTAGAATGCCCTTGCACTACGAGCAGTACTTC. Its protein product is CSARMPLHYEQYF.

This clonotype was observed a handful of times. The chain is built from TRBV6-1 and TRBJ1-2; D unresolved. The CDR3 has 13 amino acids. Germline V gene sequence: CDR1 MNHNS, CDR2 SASEGT. The germline V and J ends were trimmed by 8 bases and 5 bases, with 15 bases remaining between them. The CDR3 protein is CASASPWDYGYTF. The CDR3, as DNA: TGTGCCAGCGCCTCCCCCTGGGATTATGGCTACACCTTC.

This clonotype was seen ten or more times. This chain uses TRBV7-2 with TRBJ2-5, with D possibly matching TRBD2 (5 bases). The CDR3 spans 16 residues. Germline lookup yields CDR1 SGHTA and CDR2 FQGNSA. The V and J ends lost 1 base and 3 bases respectively, with 15 bases between them. The CDR3 is CASSLGTEEEEETQYF. The DNA for the CDR3 is TGTGCCAGCAGCTTAGGTACAGAGGAGGAGGAAGAGACCCAGTACTTC.

The chain combines TRBV29-1 with TRBJ2-3, with D possibly matching TRBD1 (6 bases). The CDR3 runs 13 residues. The germline V gene has CDR1 SQVTM and CDR2 ANQGSEA. Trimming stripped 5 bases from V and 0 bases from J, with 9 bases between. Here the CDR3 DNA reads TGCAGCGTTCGGACAGTTAGCACAGATACGCAGTATTTT. This gives the protein CSVRTVSTDTQYF.

This clonotype occurred many times. The rearrangement links TRBV10-2 to TRBJ1-6; D remains unclear. The V gene's germline CDR1 is WSHSY and CDR2 SAAADI. The CDR3 length is 12 residues. Deletions cut 6 bases from V and 7 bases from J, with 7 bases between. The CDR3 coding sequence is TGCGCCAGCAGGAGTGGGAATTCACCCCTCCACTTT. This gives the protein CASRSGNSPLHF.

This clonotype has at least ten counts. The rearrangement joins TRBV29-1 to TRBJ2-5; 7 bases are a match to TRBD1. The length of the CDR3 is 15 residues. Germline V gene sequence: CDR1 SQVTM, CDR2 ANQGSEA. V was pared by 6 bases and J by 3 bases, with 13 bases of the junction left unmatched. The CDR3 DNA sequence: TGCAGCGTCGATAGACAGGGATCGGCGGAAGAGACCCAGTACTTC. This gives the protein CSVDRQGSAEETQYF.